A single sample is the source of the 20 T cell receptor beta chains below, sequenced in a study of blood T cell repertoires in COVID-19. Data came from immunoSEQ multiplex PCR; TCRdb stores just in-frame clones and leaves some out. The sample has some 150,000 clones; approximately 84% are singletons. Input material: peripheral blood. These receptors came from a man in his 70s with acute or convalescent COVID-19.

This CDR3 reads CASRPSGTGELFF. Written as DNA, the CDR3 is TGCGCCAGCAGGCCTAGCGGGACCGGGGAGCTGTTTTTT. This chain connects TRBV10-2 to TRBJ2-2, with 8 bases lining up with TRBD2. Germline loops: CDR1 WSHSY, CDR2 SAAADI. V shed 6 bases, J shed 5 bases, and the junction held 2 bases outside the gene matches. CDR3 length: 13 amino acids.

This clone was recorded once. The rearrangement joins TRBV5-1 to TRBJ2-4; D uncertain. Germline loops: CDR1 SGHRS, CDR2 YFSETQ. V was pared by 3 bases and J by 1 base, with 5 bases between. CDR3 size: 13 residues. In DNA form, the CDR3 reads TGCGCCAGCAGCTCTACCGCCAAAAACATTCAGTACTTC. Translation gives CASSSTAKNIQYF.

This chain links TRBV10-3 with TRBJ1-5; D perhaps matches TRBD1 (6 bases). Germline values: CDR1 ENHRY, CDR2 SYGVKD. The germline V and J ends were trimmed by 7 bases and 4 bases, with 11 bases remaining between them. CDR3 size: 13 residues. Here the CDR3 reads CAIKGVGNQPQHF. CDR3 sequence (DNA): TGTGCCATCAAGGGGGTAGGGAATCAGCCCCAGCATTTT.

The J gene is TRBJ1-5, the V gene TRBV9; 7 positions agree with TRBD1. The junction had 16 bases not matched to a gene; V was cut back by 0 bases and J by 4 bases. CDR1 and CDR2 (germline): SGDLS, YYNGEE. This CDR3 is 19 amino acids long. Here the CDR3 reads CASSVGSAKDRRLNQPQHF. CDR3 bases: TGTGCCAGCAGCGTAGGATCGGCCAAGGACAGGCGGTTGAATCAGCCCCAGCATTTT. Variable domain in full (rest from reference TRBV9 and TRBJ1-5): DSGVTQTPKHLITATGQRVTLRCSPRSGDLSVYWYQQSLDQGLQFLIQYYNGEERAKGNILERFSAQQFPDLHSELNLSSLELGDSALYFCASSVGSAKDRRLNQPQHFGDGTRLSIL.

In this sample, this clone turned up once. CDR3 DNA sequence: TGTGCCAGCAGCTTGGCCACACAGCAAGAGACCCAGTACTTC. It yields the protein CASSLATQQETQYF. The chain uses TRBV5-4 and TRBJ2-5; D is unclear. CDR1 SGHNT and CDR2 YYREEE come from the germline V gene (reference sequence). V was trimmed by 0 bases and J by 2 bases, leaving 8 bases between them. There are 14 residues in the CDR3.

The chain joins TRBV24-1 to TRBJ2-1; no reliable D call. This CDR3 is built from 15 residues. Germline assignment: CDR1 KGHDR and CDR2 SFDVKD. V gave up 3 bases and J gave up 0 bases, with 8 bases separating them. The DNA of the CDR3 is TGTGCCACCAGTGATGTCGGCGGCTCCTACAATGAGCAGTTCTTC. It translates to CATSDVGGSYNEQFF.

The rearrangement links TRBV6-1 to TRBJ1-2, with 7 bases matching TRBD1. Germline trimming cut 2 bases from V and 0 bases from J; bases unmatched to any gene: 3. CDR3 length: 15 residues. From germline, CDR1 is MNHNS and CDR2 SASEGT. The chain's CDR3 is CASSEMTGPNYGYTF. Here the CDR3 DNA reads TGTGCCAGCAGTGAAATGACAGGGCCTAACTATGGCTACACCTTC.

The CDR3, as DNA: TGCAGTGCTAGTAACAGGGACAGGGGGCTCGAGACCCAGTACTTC. It is translated as CSASNRDRGLETQYF. V and J are TRBV20-1 and TRBJ2-5; 12 nucleotides match TRBD1. CDR1 DFQATT and CDR2 SNEGSKA come from the germline V gene (reference sequence). The CDR3 has 15 amino acids. V lost 3 bases, J lost 5 bases, and 7 bases stayed unmatched.

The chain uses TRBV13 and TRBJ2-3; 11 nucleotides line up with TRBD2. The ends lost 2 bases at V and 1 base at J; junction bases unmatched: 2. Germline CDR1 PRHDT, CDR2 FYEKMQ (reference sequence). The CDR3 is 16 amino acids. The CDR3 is CASSLLTSGGTDTQYF. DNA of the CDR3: TGTGCCAGCAGCTTATTGACTAGCGGGGGCACAGATACGCAGTATTTT.

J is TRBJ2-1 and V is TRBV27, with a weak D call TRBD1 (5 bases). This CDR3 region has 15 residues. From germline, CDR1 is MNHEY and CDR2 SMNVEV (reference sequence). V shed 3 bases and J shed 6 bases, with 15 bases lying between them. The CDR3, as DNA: TGTGCCAGCAGTTTTATTGGGGCCACAGGCAATGAGCAGTTCTTC. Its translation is CASSFIGATGNEQFF.

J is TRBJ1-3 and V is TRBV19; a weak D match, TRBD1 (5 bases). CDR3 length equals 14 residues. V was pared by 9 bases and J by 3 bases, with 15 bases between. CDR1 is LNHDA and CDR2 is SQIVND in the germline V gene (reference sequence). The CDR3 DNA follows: TGTGCCAGCCGCACGGGGGGAGGTGGAAACACCATATATTTT. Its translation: CASRTGGGGNTIYF.

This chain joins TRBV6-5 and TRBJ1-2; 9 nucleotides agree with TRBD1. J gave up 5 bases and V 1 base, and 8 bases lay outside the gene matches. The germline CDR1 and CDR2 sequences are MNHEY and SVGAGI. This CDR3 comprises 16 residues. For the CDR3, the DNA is TGTGCCAGCAGTTACTTGTCGGACAGGGGTGGGTATGGCTACACCTTC. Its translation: CASSYLSDRGGYGYTF.

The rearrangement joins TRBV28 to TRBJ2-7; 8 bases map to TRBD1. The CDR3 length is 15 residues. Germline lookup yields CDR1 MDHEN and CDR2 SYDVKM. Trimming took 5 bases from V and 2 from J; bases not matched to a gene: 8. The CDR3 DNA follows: TGTGCCAGCAGTGGTAGACAGGGGATAACCTACGAGCAGTACTTC. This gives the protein CASSGRQGITYEQYF.

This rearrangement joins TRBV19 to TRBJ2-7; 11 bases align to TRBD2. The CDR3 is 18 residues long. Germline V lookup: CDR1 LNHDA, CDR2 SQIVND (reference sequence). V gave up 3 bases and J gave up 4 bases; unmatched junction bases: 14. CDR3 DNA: TGTGCCAGTAGTATGGAACTAGCGGGAGCCCTCAGGAGTTACGAGCAGTACTTC. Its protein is CASSMELAGALRSYEQYF.

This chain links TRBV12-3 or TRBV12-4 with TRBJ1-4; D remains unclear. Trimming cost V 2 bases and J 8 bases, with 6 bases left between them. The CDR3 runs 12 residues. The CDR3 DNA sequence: TGTGCCAGCAGTTTATATGGCGAAAAACTGTTTTTT. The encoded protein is CASSLYGEKLFF.

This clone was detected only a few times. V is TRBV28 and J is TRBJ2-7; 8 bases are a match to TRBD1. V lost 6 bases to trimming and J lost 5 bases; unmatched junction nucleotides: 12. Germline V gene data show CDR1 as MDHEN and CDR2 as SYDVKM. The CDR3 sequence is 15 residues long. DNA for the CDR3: TGTGCCAGCAGCTCCACCGGGACAGGCGGCAACGAGCAGTACTTC. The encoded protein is CASSSTGTGGNEQYF.

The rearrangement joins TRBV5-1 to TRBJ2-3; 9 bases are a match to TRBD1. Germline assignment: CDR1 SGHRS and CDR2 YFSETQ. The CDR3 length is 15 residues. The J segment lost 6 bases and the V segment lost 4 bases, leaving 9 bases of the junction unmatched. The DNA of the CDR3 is TGCGCCAGCAGCCTCTGGGACAGGGAGGACGATACGCAGTATTTT. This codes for CASSLWDREDDTQYF.

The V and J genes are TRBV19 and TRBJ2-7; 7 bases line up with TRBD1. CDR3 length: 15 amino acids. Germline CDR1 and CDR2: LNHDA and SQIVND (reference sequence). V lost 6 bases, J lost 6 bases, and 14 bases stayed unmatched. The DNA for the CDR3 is TGTGCCAGTAGGAACCCCCGGGACAGAATTTCCGAGCAGTACTTC. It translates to CASRNPRDRISEQYF.

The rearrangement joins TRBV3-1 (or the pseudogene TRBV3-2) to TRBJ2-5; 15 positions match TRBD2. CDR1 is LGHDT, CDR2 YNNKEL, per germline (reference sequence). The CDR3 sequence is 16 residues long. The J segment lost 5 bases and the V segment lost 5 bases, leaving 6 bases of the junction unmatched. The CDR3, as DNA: TGTGCCAGCAGCTGGGGACTAGCGGGAGGCTTGGAGACCCAGTACTTC. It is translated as CASSWGLAGGLETQYF.

CDR3 amino acids: CASRGGRLDSPLHF. The CDR3 nucleotides are TGTGCCAGCAGGGGGGGGCGATTAGACTCACCCCTCCACTTT. This chain uses TRBV7-8 with TRBJ1-6; the D gene is possibly TRBD1 (6 bases). Germline lookup yields CDR1 SGHVS and CDR2 FQNEAQ. The CDR3 covers 14 residues. V lost 6 bases and J lost 10, with 16 bases in between. Supplemented by reference TRBV7-8 and TRBJ1-6, the full variable domain reads GAGVSQSPRYKVAKRGQDVALRCDPISGHVSLFWYQQALGQGPEFLTYFQNEAQLDKSGLPSDRFFAERPEGSVSTLKIQRTQQEDSAVYLCASRGGRLDSPLHFGNGTRLTVT.